These T cell receptor beta chains were read from a single sample in a study of CD8 T cells in ankylosing spondylitis. One entry per CDR3 protein results from TCRdb running MiXCR on the 5' RACE reads. The sample gives 150,000 to 200,000 distinct CDR3 sequences, around a tenth of which show up once; roughly 29% is in the top ten. The sequenced material came from blood, either unsorted or a sorted T cell fraction (not recorded which). These receptors were obtained from a male donor with ankylosing spondylitis or in good health (not recorded which). The CDR3 runs from the conserved cysteine through the conserved F or W. A D gene is named only where the DNA matches it firmly. Size tells how often a clone was seen (once, few, many) or the class of an expanded clone, and some rows leave it out.

clone size | J gene | V gene | D gene | CDR3 protein | CDR3 DNA
- | TRBJ1-5 | TRBV5-1 | - | CASSLGGDNQPQHF | TGCGCCAGCAGCTTGGGCGGGGACAATCAGCCCCAGCATTTT
- | TRBJ2-3 | TRBV29-1 | - | CSVDRESTDTQYF | TGCAGCGTTGACCGAGAGAGCACAGATACGCAGTATTTT
many | TRBJ2-1 | TRBV29-1 | TRBD1 | CSVGQGRNEQFF | TGCAGCGTCGGACAGGGTCGGAATGAGCAGTTCTTC
- | TRBJ2-7 | TRBV25-1 | - | CASSEQSSYEQYF | TGTGCCAGCAGTGAACAGTCTTCCTACGAGCAGTACTTC
few | TRBJ2-2 | TRBV11-1 | TRBD2 | CASSLTPLAEIANTGELFF | TGTGCCAGCAGCTTAACCCCCCTAGCGGAGATCGCGAACACCGGGGAGCTGTTTTTT
- | TRBJ1-2 | TRBV9 | - | CASSVEEGTYGYTF | TGTGCCAGCAGCGTAGAGGAGGGTACCTATGGCTACACCTTC
many | TRBJ1-1 | TRBV14 | - | CASSHRTGVSGTEAFF | TGTGCCAGCAGCCACCGTACGGGAGTAAGTGGCACTGAAGCTTTCTTT
many | TRBJ1-1 | TRBV7-6 | TRBD1 | CASSLGTGDTEAFF | TGTGCCAGCAGCTTAGGGACAGGGGACACTGAAGCTTTCTTT
many | TRBJ1-1 | TRBV12-3/TRBV12-4 | - | CASSFGQMAEAFF | TGTGCCAGCAGTTTCGGGCAAATGGCTGAAGCTTTCTTT
- | TRBJ1-2 | TRBV30 | TRBD1 | CAWSVQGIGYGYTF | TGTGCCTGGAGTGTACAGGGGATAGGCTATGGCTACACCTTC
many | TRBJ2-1 | TRBV14 | - | CASSQGTSQSTYNEQFF | TGTGCCAGCAGCCAGGGGACCTCCCAGTCCACCTACAATGAGCAGTTCTTC
few | TRBJ1-6 | TRBV11-1 | TRBD1 | CASSSSWTGEGYTHSPLHF | TGTGCCAGCAGCTCATCTTGGACAGGAGAGGGATATACGCATTCACCCCTCCACTTT
- | TRBJ2-1 | TRBV15 | TRBD1 | CATSRDLMGGQGAYNEQFF | TGTGCCACCAGCAGAGATCTGATGGGGGGACAGGGGGCCTACAATGAGCAGTTCTTC
few | TRBJ2-1 | TRBV7-2 | TRBD2 | CASSLAPTRLAGGRNEQFF | TGTGCCAGCAGCTTAGCCCCCACCCGACTAGCGGGAGGACGCAATGAGCAGTTCTTC
many | TRBJ2-2 | TRBV6-2/TRBV6-3 | - | CASGTGDGELFF | TGTGCCAGCGGGACGGGGGACGGGGAGCTGTTTTTT
many | TRBJ2-7 | TRBV6-2/TRBV6-3 | - | CASSYSRGPYEQYF | TGTGCCAGCAGTTACTCGCGGGGACCCTACGAGCAGTACTTC
few | TRBJ2-7 | TRBV11-3 | - | CASSLDLGAHEQYF | TGTGCCAGCAGCTTAGATCTGGGGGCCCACGAGCAGTACTTC
many | TRBJ2-6 | TRBV24-1 | - | CATSSGANVLTF | TGTGCCACCAGCTCTGGGGCCAACGTCCTGACTTTC
- | TRBJ2-7 | TRBV11-2 | TRBD1 | CASSFGQATYEQYF | TGTGCCAGCAGCTTCGGACAGGCTACCTACGAGCAGTACTTC
few | TRBJ2-5 | TRBV10-2 | - | CASSDRVEETQYF | TGCGCCAGCAGTGATAGGGTGGAAGAGACCCAGTACTTC
- | TRBJ2-1 | TRBV12-5 | - | CASGPPGAYNEQFF | TGTGCTAGTGGTCCCCCGGGGGCCTACAATGAGCAGTTCTTC
- | TRBJ2-2 | TRBV7-2 | - | CASKPTQAPLTGELFF | TGTGCCAGCAAACCCACTCAGGCCCCCCTCACCGGGGAGCTGTTTTTT
many | TRBJ2-1 | TRBV29-1 | - | CSGSNNEQFF | TGCAGCGGCTCGAACAATGAGCAGTTCTTC
many | TRBJ2-7 | TRBV28 | TRBD1 | CASSGQGESYEQYF | TGTGCCAGCAGTGGGCAGGGGGAATCCTACGAGCAGTACTTC
many | TRBJ2-7 | TRBV20-1 | TRBD2 | CSANRLADYEQYF | TGCAGTGCTAATCGGCTAGCGGACTACGAGCAGTACTTC
many | TRBJ2-1 | TRBV2 | - | CASSRLQEGEQFF | TGTGCCAGCAGCAGACTACAAGAGGGTGAGCAGTTCTTC
many | TRBJ2-2 | TRBV29-1 | - | CSVSQGLDTGELFF | TGCAGCGTTAGCCAGGGGTTGGACACCGGGGAGCTGTTTTTT
many | TRBJ1-1 | TRBV5-1 | - | CASSPLRNTEAFF | TGCGCCAGCAGCCCCCTAAGGAACACTGAAGCTTTCTTT
many | TRBJ2-2 | TRBV6-2/TRBV6-3 | TRBD2 | CASRPSGMNTGELFF | TGTGCCAGCCGCCCAAGCGGGATGAACACCGGGGAGCTGTTTTTT
many | TRBJ1-2 | TRBV12-3/TRBV12-4 | - | CASSTPFRTVTNYGYTF | TGTGCCAGCAGTACACCTTTCAGGACGGTAACTAACTATGGCTACACCTTC
many | TRBJ1-4 | TRBV4-3 | - | CASNRQINEKLFF | TGCGCCAGCAACCGACAGATTAATGAAAAACTGTTTTTT
- | TRBJ2-1 | TRBV5-1 | TRBD2 | CASSSSGGPYNEQFF | TGCGCCAGCAGCTCTTCGGGAGGCCCCTACAATGAGCAGTTCTTC
many | TRBJ2-1 | TRBV11-2 | - | CASSLGVYNEQFF | TGTGCCAGCAGCTTAGGAGTATACAATGAGCAGTTCTTC
many | TRBJ2-2 | TRBV12-3/TRBV12-4 | - | CASKRQLGNTGELFF | TGTGCCAGCAAGAGACAGCTGGGGAACACCGGGGAGCTGTTTTTT
- | TRBJ2-1 | TRBV18 | - | CASSPSSGLNEQFF | TGTGCCAGCTCACCTTCGTCAGGGCTCAATGAGCAGTTCTTC
few | TRBJ1-1 | TRBV20-1 | TRBD1 | CSALSGQGSYMNTEAFF | TGCAGTGCATTATCCGGACAGGGGTCCTACATGAACACTGAAGCTTTCTTT
many | TRBJ2-2 | TRBV20-1 | TRBD1 | CSAPDRGYTGELFF | TGCAGTGCTCCGGACAGGGGCTACACCGGGGAGCTGTTTTTT
many | TRBJ1-1 | TRBV12-3/TRBV12-4 | - | CASSFRRDTEAFF | TGTGCCAGCAGTTTCCGGCGGGACACTGAAGCTTTCTTT
- | TRBJ2-1 | TRBV19 | - | CASSILSGANNEQFF | TGTGCCAGTAGTATCCTATCTGGAGCCAACAATGAGCAGTTCTTC
many | TRBJ1-4 | TRBV28 | TRBD1 | CATGTGNEKLFF | TGTGCCACCGGGACAGGGAATGAAAAACTGTTTTTT
few | TRBJ2-5 | TRBV2 | TRBD2 | CASKVGLAGASDQETQYF | TGTGCCAGCAAGGTCGGACTAGCGGGAGCTTCAGATCAAGAGACCCAGTACTTC
- | TRBJ1-2 | TRBV6-1 | - | CASSERPRVDYGYTF | TGTGCCAGCAGTGAACGACCCAGGGTGGACTATGGCTACACCTTC
- | TRBJ2-3 | TRBV10-3 | TRBD2 | CAISEGLAGTDTQYF | TGTGCCATCAGTGAGGGACTAGCGGGCACAGATACGCAGTATTTT
many | TRBJ2-3 | TRBV4-3 | TRBD1 | CASSPGTGRDTQYF | TGCGCCAGCAGCCCAGGGACAGGTAGAGATACGCAGTATTTT
many | TRBJ1-4 | TRBV6-1 | TRBD1 | CASRRTRTGWGEKLFF | TGTGCCAGCAGACGTACCCGGACAGGGTGGGGTGAAAAACTGTTTTTT
many | TRBJ2-1 | TRBV2 | TRBD2 | CASRSTGGGPYNEQFF | TGTGCCAGCAGGTCCACTGGCGGGGGACCTTACAATGAGCAGTTCTTC